This TCR beta chain was sequenced during a study of OX40 agonist ivuxolimab in advanced cancers. Unmatched junction bases numbered 6, after V lost 5 bases and J lost 0 bases. This CDR3 comprises 16 residues. Germline V gene sequence: CDR1 MDHEN, CDR2 SYDVKM. Study-level findings and limits: Mean expanded clone counts were higher in CD8+ than CD4+ T cells.

In its sample, this clone was seen a few times. Its specificity is not known. Assay: immunoSEQ multiplex PCR; the TCRdb copy retains only in-frame clones and omits some. This sample has tens of thousands of clones; 80% to 95% occur once, and the top ten carry roughly 0.54%. Here the sequenced sample was CD4+ or CD8+ T cells sorted from blood, taken in a trial of the OX40 agonist ivuxolimab. The origin of this receptor is an adult with an advanced solid tumor such as melanoma, head and neck, liver or kidney cancer. The chain employs TRBV28 and TRBJ2-1; TRBD2 matches 8 bases. In nucleotides, the CDR3 is TGTGCCAGCAGTCCAGTAGCGGGAAGCTCCTACAATGAGCAGTTCTTC. This encodes CASSPVAGSSYNEQFF.